Shown below are 11 T cell receptor beta chains from a single sample sequenced in a study of OX40 agonist ivuxolimab in advanced cancers. This table comes from immunoSEQ multiplex PCR, and its TCRdb copy is limited to in-frame clones, with some not included. The sample includes approximately 30,000 clones, 86% of them seen just once. This specimen consisted of CD4+ or CD8+ T cells sorted from blood, obtained in a trial of the OX40 agonist ivuxolimab. The receptors here all came from an adult with an advanced solid tumor such as melanoma, head and neck, liver or kidney cancer.

The chain joins TRBV29-1 to TRBJ2-1; D not certain. Germline V gene lookup returns CDR1 SQVTM and CDR2 ANQGSEA. This CDR3 is 11 amino acids long. V was trimmed by 0 bases and J by 12 bases, leaving 9 bases between them. This chain's CDR3 is CSVEDGVRQFF. DNA for the CDR3: TGCAGCGTTGAAGATGGAGTGCGGCAGTTCTTC.

This chain connects TRBV4-1 to TRBJ1-1, with 9 positions matching TRBD1. V dropped 2 bases and J dropped 4; count of bases not matched to a gene: 5. The CDR3 extends over 15 amino acids. CDR1 and CDR2 from the germline V gene are MGHRA and YSYEKL. The CDR3 nucleotides are TGCGCCAGCAGCCAATATGACAGGGGGATCACTGAAGCTTTCTTT. This gives the protein CASSQYDRGITEAFF.

V is TRBV4-3 and J is TRBJ1-2, with D uncertain. Looked up from germline, CDR1 is LGHNA and CDR2 is YSLEER. This CDR3 contains 15 residues. The germline V and J ends were trimmed by 0 bases and 1 base, with 9 bases remaining between them. The CDR3 region has the DNA TGCGCCAGCAGCCAAGATCGGGCGGTTAACTATGGCTACACCTTC. Its protein product is CASSQDRAVNYGYTF.

This clone has only a few counts. The V call is TRBV29-1, the J call TRBJ1-1; D call uncertain. CDR3 size: 11 residues. Trimming cost V 6 bases and J 1 base, with 6 bases left between them. The germline V gene encodes CDR1 SQVTM and CDR2 ANQGSEA. The CDR3 DNA is TGCAGCGTGACATGGAACACTGAAGCTTTCTTT. Amino acid sequence: CSVTWNTEAFF.

This rearrangement joins TRBV15 to TRBJ1-3; D may be TRBD1 (5 bases). Germline loops: CDR1 LNHNV, CDR2 YYDKDF (reference sequence). V was shortened by 1 base and J by 8 bases, with 12 bases between the two germline ends. The CDR3 totals 14 residues. This chain's CDR3 is CATSRVQVGDTIYF. The CDR3 nucleotides are TGTGCCACCAGCAGAGTACAGGTCGGGGACACCATATATTTT.

The chain joins TRBV14 to TRBJ2-1, with TRBD2 matching 7 bases. Germline CDR1 SGHDN, CDR2 FVKESK. Trimming at V came to 0 bases and at J to 12 bases, leaving 17 bases not matched to a gene. This CDR3 is 17 amino acids long. The CDR3 protein is CASSQEVLAATWGGQFF. The CDR3 bases are TGTGCCAGCAGCCAAGAAGTACTAGCCGCCACCTGGGGGGGGCAGTTCTTC.

The V gene is TRBV5-1, the J gene TRBJ1-2, with TRBD1 identical over 9 bases. Germline values: CDR1 SGHRS, CDR2 YFSETQ. V gave up 4 bases and J gave up 6 bases; unmatched junction bases: 7. The CDR3 loop spans 14 amino acids. CDR3 sequence (DNA): TGCGCCAGCAGCCCGGGACAGGGTATCGATGGCTACACCTTC. Residues: CASSPGQGIDGYTF.

This clone was seen only once. The DNA of the CDR3 is TGTGCCAGTAGTCCTATTGGGACTAGCGGGAGCACAGATACGCAGTATTTT. It yields the protein CASSPIGTSGSTDTQYF. The chain joins TRBV19 to TRBJ2-3; TRBD2 matches at 12 bases. The junction had 6 bases not matched to a gene; V was cut back by 5 bases and J by 0 bases. Per germline, CDR1 LNHDA and CDR2 SQIVND (reference sequence). This CDR3 has 17 amino acids.

Only a few counts were recorded for this clone. The chain carries TRBV10-3 and TRBJ2-1, with TRBD2 as a possible D gene (5 bases). The CDR3 sequence is 13 residues long. The germline V gene encodes CDR1 ENHRY and CDR2 SYGVKD. V was cut by 3 bases and J by 13 bases, with 16 bases left in between. The CDR3 region is CAISETVALTQFF. The CDR3 nucleotides read TGTGCCATCAGTGAAACGGTAGCGTTAACACAGTTCTTC.

V and J are TRBV27 and TRBJ2-2, with 8 bases lining up with TRBD1. V shed 6 bases and J 10 bases; nucleotides not matched to a gene: 10. From germline, CDR1 is MNHEY and CDR2 SMNVEV (reference sequence). CDR3 length equals 14 residues. CDR3 sequence reads: CASSIQGASVELFF. CDR3 bases: TGTGCCAGCAGCATTCAGGGGGCCTCAGTGGAGCTGTTTTTT.

The table lists this clone with many counts. The chain carries TRBV9 and TRBJ2-1, with D unresolved. From germline, CDR1 is SGDLS and CDR2 YYNGEE. The CDR3 extends over 12 amino acids. The V end was cut by 1 base, the J end by 9 bases, with 8 bases between. CDR3 loop: CASSVLAGEQFF. CDR3 nucleotide sequence: TGTGCCAGCAGCGTACTGGCAGGTGAGCAGTTCTTC.